The following is a TCR beta chain sequence with its context. The antigen remains undetermined. This CDR3 has 15 amino acids. Germline CDR1 reads MNHEY; CDR2 reads SVGAGI. After removal of 5 bases from V and 4 bases from J, the junction contained 8 bases not matched to a gene. The entry originates in a study of T cells in localized non-small cell lung cancer. Sequencing used immunoSEQ multiplex PCR; TCRdb keeps in-frame clones, though not all of them. The sample has roughly 38,000 clones; approximately 90% are singletons. Study-level points and caveats: Appearances in adjacent lung were noted for a median 57 of the top 100 tumor clones.

This receptor was identified in a male donor at least 60 years old with stage II lung adenocarcinoma. The V call is TRBV6-5, the J call TRBJ2-3; 8 bases are shared with TRBD1. Source: peripheral blood mononuclear cells, taken before any cancer treatment. This CDR3 reads CASSLTGASADTQYF. In DNA form, the CDR3 reads TGTGCCAGCAGTCTGACAGGGGCCTCCGCAGATACGCAGTATTTT.